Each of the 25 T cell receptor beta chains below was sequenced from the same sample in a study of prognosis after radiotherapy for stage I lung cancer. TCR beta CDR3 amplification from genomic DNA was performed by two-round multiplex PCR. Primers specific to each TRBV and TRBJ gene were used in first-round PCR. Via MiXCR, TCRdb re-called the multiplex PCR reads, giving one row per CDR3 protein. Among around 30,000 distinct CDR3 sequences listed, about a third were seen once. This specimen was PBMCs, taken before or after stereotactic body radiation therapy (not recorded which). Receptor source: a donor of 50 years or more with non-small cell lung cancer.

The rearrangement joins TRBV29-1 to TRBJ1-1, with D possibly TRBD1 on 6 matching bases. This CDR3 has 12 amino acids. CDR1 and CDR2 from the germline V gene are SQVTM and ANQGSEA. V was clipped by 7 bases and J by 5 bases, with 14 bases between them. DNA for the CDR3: TGCAGCGAATCGTCAGGGGTAACTGAAGCTTTCTTT. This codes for CSESSGVTEAFF.

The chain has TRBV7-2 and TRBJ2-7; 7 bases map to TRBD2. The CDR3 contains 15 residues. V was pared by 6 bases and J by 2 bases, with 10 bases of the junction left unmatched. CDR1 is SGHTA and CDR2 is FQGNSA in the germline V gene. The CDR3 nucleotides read TGTGCCAGCAGATGGGCTCCTAGCGGAGCCTACGAGCAGTACTTC. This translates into CASRWAPSGAYEQYF.

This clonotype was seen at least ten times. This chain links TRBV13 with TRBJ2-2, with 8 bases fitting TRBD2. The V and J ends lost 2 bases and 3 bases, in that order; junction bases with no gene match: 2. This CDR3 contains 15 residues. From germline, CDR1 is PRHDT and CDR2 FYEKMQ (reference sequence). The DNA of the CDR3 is TGTGCCAGCAGCTTATCGGGGGGGTACACCGGGGAGCTGTTTTTT. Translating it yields CASSLSGGYTGELFF.

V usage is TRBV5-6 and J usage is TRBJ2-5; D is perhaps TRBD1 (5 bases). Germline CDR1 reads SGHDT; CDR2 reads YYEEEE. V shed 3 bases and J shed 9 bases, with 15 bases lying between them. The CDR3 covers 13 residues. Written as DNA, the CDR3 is TGTGCCAGCAGCTCTGGGGCCCGAAGGGCCCAGTACTTC. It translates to CASSSGARRAQYF.

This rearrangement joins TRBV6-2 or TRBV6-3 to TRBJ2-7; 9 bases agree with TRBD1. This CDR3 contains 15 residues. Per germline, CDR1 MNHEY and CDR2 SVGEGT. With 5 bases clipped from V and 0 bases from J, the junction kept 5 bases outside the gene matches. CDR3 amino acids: CASSEGTGSSYEQYF. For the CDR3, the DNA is TGTGCCAGCAGTGAAGGGACAGGGAGCTCCTACGAGCAGTACTTC.

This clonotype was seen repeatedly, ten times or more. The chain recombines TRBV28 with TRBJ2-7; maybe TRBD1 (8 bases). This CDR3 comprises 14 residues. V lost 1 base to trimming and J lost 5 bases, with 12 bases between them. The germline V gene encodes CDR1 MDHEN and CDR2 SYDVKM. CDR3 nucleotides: TGTGCCAGCAGTTTATACAGGGGGGGCAACGAGCAGTACTTC. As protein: CASSLYRGGNEQYF.

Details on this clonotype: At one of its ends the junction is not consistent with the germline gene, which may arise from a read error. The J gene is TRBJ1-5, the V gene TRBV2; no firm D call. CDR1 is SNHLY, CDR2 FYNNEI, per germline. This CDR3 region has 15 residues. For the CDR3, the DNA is TGTGCCAACAGTGAAGATTCGTGGGGTGATAAGCCCCAGCATTTT. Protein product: CANSEDSWGDKPQHF. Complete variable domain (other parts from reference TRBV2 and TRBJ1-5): EPEVTQTPSHQVTQMGQEVILRCVPISNHLYFYWYRQILGQKVEFLVSFYNNEISEKSEIFDDQFSVERPDGSNFTLKIRSTKLEDSAMYFCANSEDSWGDKPQHFGDGTRLSIL.

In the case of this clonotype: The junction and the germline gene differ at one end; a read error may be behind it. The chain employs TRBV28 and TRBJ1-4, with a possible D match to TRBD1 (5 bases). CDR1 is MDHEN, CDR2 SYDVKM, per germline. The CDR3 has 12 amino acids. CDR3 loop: CASNWGEGKLFF. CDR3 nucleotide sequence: TGTGCAAGCAATTGGGGGGAAGGAAAACTGTTTTTT.

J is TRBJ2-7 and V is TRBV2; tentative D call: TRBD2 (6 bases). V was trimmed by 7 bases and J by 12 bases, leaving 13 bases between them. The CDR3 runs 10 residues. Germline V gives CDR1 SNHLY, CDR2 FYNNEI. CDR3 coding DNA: TGTGCCAGCAAGATCGGGAGTGTGTACTTC. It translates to CASKIGSVYF.

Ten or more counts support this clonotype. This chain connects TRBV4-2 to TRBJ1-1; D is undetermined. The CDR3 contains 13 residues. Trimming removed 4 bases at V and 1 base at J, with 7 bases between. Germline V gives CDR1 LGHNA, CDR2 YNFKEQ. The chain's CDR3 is CASSPSANTEAFF. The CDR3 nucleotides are TGTGCCAGCAGCCCAAGTGCGAACACTGAAGCTTTCTTT.

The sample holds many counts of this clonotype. The CDR3 loop is CASSLRGDIIYGYTF. The DNA of the CDR3 is TGCGCCAGCAGCTTGAGGGGAGACATAATCTATGGCTACACCTTC. The chain recombines TRBV5-1 with TRBJ1-2, with D possibly being TRBD1 (5 bases). The CDR3 contains 15 residues. The germline gives CDR1 SGHRS, CDR2 YFSETQ. V was trimmed by 1 base and J by 4 bases, leaving 14 bases between them.

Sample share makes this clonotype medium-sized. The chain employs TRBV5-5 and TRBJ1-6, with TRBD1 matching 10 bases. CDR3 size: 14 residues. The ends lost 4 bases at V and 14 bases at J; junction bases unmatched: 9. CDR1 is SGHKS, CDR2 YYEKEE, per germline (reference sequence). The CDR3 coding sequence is TGTGCCAGCAGCCCCGGACAGGGGGGTCGGACCCTCCACTTT. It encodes CASSPGQGGRTLHF.

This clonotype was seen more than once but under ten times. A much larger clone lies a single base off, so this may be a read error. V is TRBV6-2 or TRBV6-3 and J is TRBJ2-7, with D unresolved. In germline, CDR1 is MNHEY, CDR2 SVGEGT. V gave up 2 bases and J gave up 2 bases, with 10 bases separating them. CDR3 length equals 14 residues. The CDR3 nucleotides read TGTGCCAGCAGTTACGGTGGCGGAGCCTACGAGCAGTACTTC. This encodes CASSYGGGAYEQYF.

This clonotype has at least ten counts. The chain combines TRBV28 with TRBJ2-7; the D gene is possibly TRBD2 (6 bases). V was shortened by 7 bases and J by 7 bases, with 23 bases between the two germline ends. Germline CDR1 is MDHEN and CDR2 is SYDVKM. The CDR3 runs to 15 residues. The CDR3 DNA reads TGTGCCAGCATTCGTGGGGACTCGGTCACTCGGGAGCAGTACTTC. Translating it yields CASIRGDSVTREQYF.

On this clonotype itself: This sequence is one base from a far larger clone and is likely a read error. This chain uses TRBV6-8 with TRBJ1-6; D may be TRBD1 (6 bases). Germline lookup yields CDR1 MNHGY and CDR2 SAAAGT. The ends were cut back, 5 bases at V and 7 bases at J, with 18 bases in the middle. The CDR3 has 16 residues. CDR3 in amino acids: CASSLGQRAQNSPLHF. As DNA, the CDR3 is TGTGCCAGCAGTCTCGGACAGCGGGCTCAGAATTCACCCCTCCACTTT.

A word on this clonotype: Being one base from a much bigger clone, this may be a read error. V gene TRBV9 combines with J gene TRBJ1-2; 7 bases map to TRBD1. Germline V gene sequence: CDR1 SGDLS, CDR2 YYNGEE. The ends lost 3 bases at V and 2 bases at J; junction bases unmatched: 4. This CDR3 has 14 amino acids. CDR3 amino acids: CASSDDRANYGYTF. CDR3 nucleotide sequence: TGTGCCAGCAGCGATGACAGGGCGAACTATGGCTACACCTTC. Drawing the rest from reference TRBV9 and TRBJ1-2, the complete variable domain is DSGVTQTPKHLITATGQRVTLRCSPRSGDLSVYWYQQSLDQGLQFLIQYYNGEERAKGNILERFSAQQFPDLHSELNLSSLELGDSALYFCASSDDRANYGYTFGSGTRLTVV.

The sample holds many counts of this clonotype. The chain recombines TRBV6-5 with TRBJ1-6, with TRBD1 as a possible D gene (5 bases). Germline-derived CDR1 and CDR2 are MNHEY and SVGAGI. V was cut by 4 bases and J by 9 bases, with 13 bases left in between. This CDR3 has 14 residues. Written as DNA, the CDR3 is TGTGCCAGCAGTTGGGTAGTGGGGACTTCACCCCTCCACTTT. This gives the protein CASSWVVGTSPLHF.

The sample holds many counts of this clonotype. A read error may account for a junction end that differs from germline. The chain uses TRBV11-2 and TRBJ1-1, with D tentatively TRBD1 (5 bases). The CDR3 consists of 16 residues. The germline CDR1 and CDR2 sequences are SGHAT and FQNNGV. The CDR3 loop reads CASSKTRTIIGDGRVF. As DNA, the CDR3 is TGTGCCAGCAGCAAAACTCGAACCATCATAGGGGACGGACGGGTCTTT.

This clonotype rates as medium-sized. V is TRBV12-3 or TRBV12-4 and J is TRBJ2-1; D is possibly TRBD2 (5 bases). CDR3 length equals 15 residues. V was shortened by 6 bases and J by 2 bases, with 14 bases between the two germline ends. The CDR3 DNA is TGTGCCAGCAGCCTCCGGGGAGTGACCTACAATGAGCAGTTCTTC. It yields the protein CASSLRGVTYNEQFF.

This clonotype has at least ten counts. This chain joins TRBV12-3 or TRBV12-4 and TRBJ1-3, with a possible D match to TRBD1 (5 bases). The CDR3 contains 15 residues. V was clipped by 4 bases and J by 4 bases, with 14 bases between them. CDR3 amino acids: CASSSGGTLGNTIYF. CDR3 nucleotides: TGTGCCAGCAGTTCGGGAGGGACGTTGGGAAACACCATATATTTT.

This chain's CDR3 is CASSGSGTGGMDTQYF. CDR3 coding DNA: TGTGCCAGCAGTGGCTCTGGGACAGGGGGCATGGATACGCAGTATTTT. The rearrangement joins TRBV6-4 to TRBJ2-3; TRBD1 agrees at 12 bases. CDR1 and CDR2 (germline): MRHNA, SNTAGT. There are 16 residues in the CDR3. Unmatched junction bases numbered 8, after V lost 4 bases and J lost 6 bases.

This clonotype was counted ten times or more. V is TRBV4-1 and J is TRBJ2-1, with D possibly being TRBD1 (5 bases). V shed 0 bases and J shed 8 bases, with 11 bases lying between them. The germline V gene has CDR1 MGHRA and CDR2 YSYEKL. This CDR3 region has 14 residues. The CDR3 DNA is TGCGCCAGCAGCCAAGATGTAGGGGCGGATGAGCAGTTCTTC. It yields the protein CASSQDVGADEQFF.

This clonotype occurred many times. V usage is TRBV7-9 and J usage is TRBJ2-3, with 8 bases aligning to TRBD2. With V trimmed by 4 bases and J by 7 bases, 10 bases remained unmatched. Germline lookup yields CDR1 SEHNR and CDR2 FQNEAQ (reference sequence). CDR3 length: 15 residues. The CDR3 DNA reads TGTGCCAGCAGCTCCCGGGGGGGGGGCAAGAATACGCAGTATTTT. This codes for CASSSRGGGKNTQYF.

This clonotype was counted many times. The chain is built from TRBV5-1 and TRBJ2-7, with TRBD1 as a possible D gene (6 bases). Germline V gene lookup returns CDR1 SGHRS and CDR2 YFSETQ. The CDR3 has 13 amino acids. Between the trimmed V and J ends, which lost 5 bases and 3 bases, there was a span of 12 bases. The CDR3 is CASSQGSGYEQYF. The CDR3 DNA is TGCGCCAGCAGTCAGGGGTCCGGCTACGAGCAGTACTTC.

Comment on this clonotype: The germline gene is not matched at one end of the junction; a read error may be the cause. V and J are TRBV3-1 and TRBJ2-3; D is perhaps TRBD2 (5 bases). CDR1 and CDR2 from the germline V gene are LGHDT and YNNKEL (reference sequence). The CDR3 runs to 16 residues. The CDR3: CAGSQDEGLGTDTQYF. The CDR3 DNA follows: TGTGCCGGCAGCCAAGATGAGGGCCTCGGCACAGATACGCAGTATTTT.